This T cell receptor beta chain was identified during a study of follicular helper T cells after annual influenza vaccination. Study details: Blood was drawn on days 0, 7 and 28 after vaccination. For some subjects, blood spans the 2013-2014, 2014-2015 and 2015-2016 annual vaccinations.

Germline V lookup: CDR1 MNHNY, CDR2 SVGAGI (reference sequence). Trimming took 1 base from V and 3 from J; bases not matched to a gene: 5. The CDR3 extends over 16 amino acids. Time point of the sample: 2014-2015 season, pre-vaccination. Excluded were substance abuse, HIV/AIDS, active cancer, immunomodulatory drugs and active illness. Data came from immunoSEQ multiplex PCR; TCRdb stores just in-frame clones and leaves some out. The repertoire holds 28,000 or so clones, with approximately 80% as singletons. This TCR was sampled from an adult who received the influenza vaccine. This sequence joins TRBV6-6 and TRBJ2-7; the match to TRBD2 covers 11 bases. The input for sequencing was CXCR5+ CD38- circulating T follicular helper cells from blood, taken on the day of influenza vaccination. Subset of the sample: circulating Tfh, non-naive CD4+CXCR5+PD-1+ (ICOS+CD38+ or ICOS-CD38-). The CDR3 loop reads CASSYFTSGSNYEQYF. As DNA, the CDR3 is TGTGCCAGCAGTTACTTTACTAGCGGGAGTAACTACGAGCAGTACTTC.